This is a list of T cell receptor beta chains from one sample in a study of T cell responses to AZD1222 COVID-19 vaccine. TCRdb's table, derived via immunoSEQ multiplex PCR, lists solely in-frame clones and lacks some. The table includes 100,000 to 150,000 clones, over 90% detected once. Sequenced material: peripheral blood, taken on day 0 of AZD1222 vaccination. Receptor source: an adult in good health. Both conserved end residues are part of each CDR3. The D gene is left open where the match is weak.

>-|TRBV5-1|TRBJ2-1
CASSTFGGGAYNEQFF
TGCGCCAGCAGCACTTTCGGAGGGGGCGCGTACAATGAGCAGTTCTTC
>-|TRBV7-3|TRBJ2-1
CASSLARDNEQFF
TGTGCCAGCAGCTTAGCCAGGGACAATGAGCAGTTCTTC
>-|TRBV5-6|TRBJ2-5
CASSSTGTEETQYF
TGTGCCAGCAGTTCTACAGGGACCGAAGAGACCCAGTACTTC
>TRBD1|TRBV11-2|TRBJ1-1
CASSGFTGTGTEAFF
TGTGCCAGCAGCGGGTTCACCGGGACAGGGACTGAAGCTTTCTTT
>-|TRBV14|TRBJ1-3
CASSYNAILGNTIYF
TGTGCCAGCAGCTATAATGCCATCCTCGGCAACACCATATATTTT
>TRBD1|TRBV7-9|TRBJ1-1
CASSPRGVNTEAFF
TGTGCCAGCAGCCCCAGGGGGGTGAACACTGAAGCTTTCTTT
>-|TRBV29-1|TRBJ1-1
CSVIVFAQAFF
TGCAGCGTTATAGTTTTCGCCCAAGCTTTCTTT
>TRBD2|TRBV6-6|TRBJ2-2
CASRAGTSGTGELFF
TGTGCCAGCAGAGCCGGGACTAGCGGGACGGGGGAGCTGTTTTTT
>-|TRBV18|TRBJ2-7
CASSSGAGNSYEQYF
TGTGCCAGCTCATCAGGGGCGGGGAACTCCTACGAGCAGTACTTC
>TRBD2|TRBV27|TRBJ2-1
CASSILAGGPGSSYNEQFF
TGTGCCAGCAGTATACTAGCGGGAGGGCCGGGTAGCTCCTACAATGAGCAGTTCTTC
>-|TRBV24-1|TRBJ2-3
CATSDHPGGTSTDTQYF
TGTGCCACCAGTGATCACCCTGGCGGAACTAGCACAGATACGCAGTATTTT
>-|TRBV12-3/TRBV12-4|TRBJ2-1
CASSLASNEQFF
TGTGCCAGCAGTTTGGCGAGCAATGAGCAGTTCTTC
>-|TRBV19|TRBJ2-6
CASSKQAGSGANVLTF
TGTGCCAGTAGTAAACAGGCCGGATCTGGGGCCAACGTCCTGACTTTC
>TRBD1|TRBV28|TRBJ2-1
CASKWTGGDLVYEQFF
TGTGCCAGCAAATGGACAGGGGGCGATTTAGTCTATGAGCAGTTCTTC
>-|TRBV5-6|TRBJ1-4
CASSLGLNEKLFF
TGTGCCAGCAGCTTGGGACTAAATGAAAAACTGTTTTTT
>-|TRBV5-6|TRBJ2-7
CASSSRVYEQYF
TGTGCCAGCAGCTCAAGGGTCTACGAGCAGTACTTC
>-|TRBV19|TRBJ2-5
CASSISSAVKETQYF
TGTGCCAGTAGTATATCGAGTGCAGTAAAAGAGACCCAGTACTTC
>-|TRBV6-5|TRBJ1-5
CASIRGGFSNQPQHF
TGTGCCAGCATCCGAGGCGGGTTCAGCAATCAGCCCCAGCATTTT
>TRBD1|TRBV25-1|TRBJ1-2
CASSDIDRGGSDYGYTF
TGTGCCAGCAGCGATATAGACAGGGGAGGTAGTGACTATGGCTACACCTTC
>-|TRBV3-1/TRBV3-2|TRBJ1-2
CASSPGTYLYGYTF
TGTGCCAGCAGCCCTGGGACTTACCTTTATGGCTACACCTTC
>-|TRBV12-3/TRBV12-4|TRBJ2-4
CAAAVRGIQYF
TGTGCCGCAGCCGTGCGGGGCATTCAGTACTTC
>-|TRBV5-4|TRBJ1-1
CASSFQGRTEAFF
TGTGCCAGCAGCTTTCAGGGAAGAACTGAAGCTTTCTTT
>-|TRBV6-5|TRBJ2-5
CASGFVQETQYF
TGTGCCAGCGGGTTTGTACAAGAGACCCAGTACTTC
>-|TRBV30|TRBJ1-5
CAWSGSIGDQPQHF
TGTGCCTGGAGTGGTTCCATCGGGGATCAGCCCCAGCATTTT